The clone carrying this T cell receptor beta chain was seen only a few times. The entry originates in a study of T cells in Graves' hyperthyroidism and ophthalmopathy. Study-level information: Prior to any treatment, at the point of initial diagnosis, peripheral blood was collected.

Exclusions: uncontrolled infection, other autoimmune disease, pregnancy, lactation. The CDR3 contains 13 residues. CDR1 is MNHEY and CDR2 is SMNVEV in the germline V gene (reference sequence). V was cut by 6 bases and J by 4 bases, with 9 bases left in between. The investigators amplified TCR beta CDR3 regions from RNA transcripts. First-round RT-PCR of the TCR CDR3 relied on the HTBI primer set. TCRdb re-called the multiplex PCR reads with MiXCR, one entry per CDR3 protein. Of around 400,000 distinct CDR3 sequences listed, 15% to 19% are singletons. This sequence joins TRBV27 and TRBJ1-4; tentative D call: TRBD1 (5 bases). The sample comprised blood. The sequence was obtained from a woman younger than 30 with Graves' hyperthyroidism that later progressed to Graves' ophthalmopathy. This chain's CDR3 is CASRGRGNEKLFF. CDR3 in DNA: TGTGCCAGCAGGGGGAGGGGTAATGAAAAACTGTTTTTT.